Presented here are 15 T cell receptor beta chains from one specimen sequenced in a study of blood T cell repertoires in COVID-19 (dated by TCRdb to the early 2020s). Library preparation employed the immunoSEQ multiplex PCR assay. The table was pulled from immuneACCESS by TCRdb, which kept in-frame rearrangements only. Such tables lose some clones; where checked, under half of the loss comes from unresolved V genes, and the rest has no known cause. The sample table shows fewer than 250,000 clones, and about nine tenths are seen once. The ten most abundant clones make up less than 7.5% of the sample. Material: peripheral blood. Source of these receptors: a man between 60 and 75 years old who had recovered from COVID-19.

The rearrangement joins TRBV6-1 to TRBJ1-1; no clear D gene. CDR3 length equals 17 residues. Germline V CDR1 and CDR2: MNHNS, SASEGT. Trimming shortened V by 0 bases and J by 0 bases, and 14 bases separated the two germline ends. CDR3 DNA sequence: TGTGCCAGCAGTGAAGCGCGTATCTGGCGGATGAACACTGAAGCTTTCTTT. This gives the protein CASSEARIWRMNTEAFF.

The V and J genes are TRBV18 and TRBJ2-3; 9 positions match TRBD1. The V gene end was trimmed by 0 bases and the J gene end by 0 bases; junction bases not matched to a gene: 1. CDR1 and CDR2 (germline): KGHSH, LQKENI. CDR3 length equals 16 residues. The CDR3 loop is CASSPPGQGSTDTQYF. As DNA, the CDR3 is TGTGCCAGCTCACCACCTGGACAGGGGAGCACAGATACGCAGTATTTT.

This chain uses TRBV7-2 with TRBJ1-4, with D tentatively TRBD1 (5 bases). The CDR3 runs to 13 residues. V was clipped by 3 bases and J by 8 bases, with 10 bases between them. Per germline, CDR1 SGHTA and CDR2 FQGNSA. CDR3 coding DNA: TGTGCCAGCAGCTTCCAGGGCCTCGAAAAACTGTTTTTT. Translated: CASSFQGLEKLFF.

CDR3 protein: CASSPTGGLPYNEQFF. DNA for the CDR3: TGTGCCAGCAGCCCAACGGGGGGGCTACCCTACAATGAGCAGTTCTTC. The gene calls are TRBV11-2 and TRBJ2-1; the match to TRBD2 covers 8 bases. CDR1 is SGHAT and CDR2 is FQNNGV in the germline V gene. V gave up 5 bases and J gave up 2 bases; unmatched junction bases: 8. There are 16 residues in the CDR3.

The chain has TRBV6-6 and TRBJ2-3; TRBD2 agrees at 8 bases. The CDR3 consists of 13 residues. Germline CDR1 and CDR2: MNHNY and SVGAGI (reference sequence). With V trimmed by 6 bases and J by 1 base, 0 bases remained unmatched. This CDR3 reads CASRTSGTDTQYF. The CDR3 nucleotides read TGTGCCAGCAGGACTAGCGGCACAGATACGCAGTATTTT.

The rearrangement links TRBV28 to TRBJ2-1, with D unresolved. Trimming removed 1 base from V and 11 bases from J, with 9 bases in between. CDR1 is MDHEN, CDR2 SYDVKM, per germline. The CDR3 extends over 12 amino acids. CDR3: CASSLSVFQQFF. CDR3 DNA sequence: TGTGCCAGCAGTTTATCGGTGTTCCAGCAGTTCTTC.

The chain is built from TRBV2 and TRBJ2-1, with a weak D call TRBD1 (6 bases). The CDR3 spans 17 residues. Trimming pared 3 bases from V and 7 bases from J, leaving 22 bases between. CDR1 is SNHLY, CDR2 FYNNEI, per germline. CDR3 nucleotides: TGTGCCAGCAGTGAGGGGTTGGGGGCCCGTCGTGGGAATGAGCAGTTCTTC. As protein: CASSEGLGARRGNEQFF.

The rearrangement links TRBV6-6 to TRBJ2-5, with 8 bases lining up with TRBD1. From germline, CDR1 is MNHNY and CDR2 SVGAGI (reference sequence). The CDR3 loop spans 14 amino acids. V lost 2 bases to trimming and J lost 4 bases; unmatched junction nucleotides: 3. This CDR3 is CASSYADRAETQYF. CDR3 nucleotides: TGTGCCAGCAGTTACGCGGACAGGGCAGAGACCCAGTACTTC.

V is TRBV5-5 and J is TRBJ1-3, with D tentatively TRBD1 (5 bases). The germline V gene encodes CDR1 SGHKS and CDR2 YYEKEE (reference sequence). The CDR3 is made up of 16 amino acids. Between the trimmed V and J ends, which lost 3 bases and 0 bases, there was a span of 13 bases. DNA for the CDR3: TGTGCCAGCAGCTCAACAGGAGTGAGCTCTGGAAACACCATATATTTT. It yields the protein CASSSTGVSSGNTIYF.

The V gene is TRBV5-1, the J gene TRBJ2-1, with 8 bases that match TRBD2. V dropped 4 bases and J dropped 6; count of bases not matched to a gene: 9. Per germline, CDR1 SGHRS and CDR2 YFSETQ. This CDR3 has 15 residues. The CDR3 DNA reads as TGCGCCAGCAGCCCTTCGGGACTAGTTTTCAATGAGCAGTTCTTC. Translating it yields CASSPSGLVFNEQFF.

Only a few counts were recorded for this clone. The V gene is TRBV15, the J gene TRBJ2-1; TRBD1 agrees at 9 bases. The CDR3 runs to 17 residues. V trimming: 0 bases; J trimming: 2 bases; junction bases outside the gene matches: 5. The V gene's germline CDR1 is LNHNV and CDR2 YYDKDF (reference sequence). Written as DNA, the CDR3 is TGTGCCACCAGCAGAGATCCGGGACAGGGTACCTACAATGAGCAGTTCTTC. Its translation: CATSRDPGQGTYNEQFF.

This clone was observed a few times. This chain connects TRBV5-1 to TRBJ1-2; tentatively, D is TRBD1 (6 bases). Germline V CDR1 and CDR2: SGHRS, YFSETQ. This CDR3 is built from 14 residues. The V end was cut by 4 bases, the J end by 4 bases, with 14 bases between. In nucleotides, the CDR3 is TGCGCCAGCAGCATTCAGGGGCCCTCCTATGGCTACACCTTC. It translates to CASSIQGPSYGYTF. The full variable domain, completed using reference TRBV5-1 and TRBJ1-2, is KAGVTQTPRYLIKTRGQQVTLSCSPISGHRSVSWYQQTPGQGLQFLFEYFSETQRNKGNFPGRFSGRQFSNSRSEMNVSTLELGDSALYLCASSIQGPSYGYTFGSGTRLTVV.

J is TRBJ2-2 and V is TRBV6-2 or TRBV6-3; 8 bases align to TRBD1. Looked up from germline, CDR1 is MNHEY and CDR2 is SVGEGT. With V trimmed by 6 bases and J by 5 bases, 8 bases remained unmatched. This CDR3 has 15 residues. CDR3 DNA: TGTGCCAGCAGCCACGGACAGGGTGTGACCGGGGAGCTGTTTTTT. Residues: CASSHGQGVTGELFF.

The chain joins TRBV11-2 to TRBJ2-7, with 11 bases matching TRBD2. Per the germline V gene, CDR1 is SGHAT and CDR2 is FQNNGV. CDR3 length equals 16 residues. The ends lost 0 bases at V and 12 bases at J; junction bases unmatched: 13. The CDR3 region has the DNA TGTGCCAGCAGCTTAGATCGGTTCCTAGCGGGAGGATTACGGTACTTC. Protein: CASSLDRFLAGGLRYF.

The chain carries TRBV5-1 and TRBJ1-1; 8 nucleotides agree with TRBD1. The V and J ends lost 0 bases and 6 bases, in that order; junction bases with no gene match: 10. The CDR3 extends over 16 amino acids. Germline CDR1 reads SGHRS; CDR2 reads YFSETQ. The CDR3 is CASSLGQGAGKSEAFF. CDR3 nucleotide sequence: TGCGCCAGCAGCTTGGGGCAGGGGGCAGGGAAGTCTGAAGCTTTCTTT.